A selection of T cell receptor beta chains follows, all from one sample in a study of blood T cell repertoires in COVID-19. Produced via immunoSEQ multiplex PCR; TCRdb's table is partial and in-frame only. Here the sample spans about 130,000 clones, 70% to 90% being singletons. The specimen was peripheral blood. Every receptor here comes from a woman over 75 with acute or convalescent COVID-19. CDR3s include the opening cysteine and the closing phenylalanine or tryptophan. D genes are given only for firm matches. Size tells how often a clone was seen (once, few, many) or the class of an expanded clone, and some rows leave it out.

>TRBJ1-2|.|TRBV14|.
TGTGCCAGCAGCCAACTTGTCGGGCGAGGGAACTATGGCTACACCTTC
CASSQLVGRGNYGYTF
>TRBJ1-2|.|TRBV7-9|.
TGTGCTGGGCAGACTAACTATGGCTACACCTTC
CAGQTNYGYTF
>TRBJ1-1|TRBD1|TRBV9|few
TGTGCCAGCAGCGTAGGAGGTGGGACAGGGCGGGACACTGAAGCTTTCTTT
CASSVGGGTGRDTEAFF
>TRBJ2-1|.|TRBV5-4|.
TGTGCCAGCAGCTTGCCAGGTTCCTACAATGAGCAGTTCTTC
CASSLPGSYNEQFF
>TRBJ1-4|.|TRBV4-3|.
TGCGCCAGCAGCCAAGCAGCCCTGGGCGAAAAACTGTTTTTT
CASSQAALGEKLFF
>TRBJ2-3|.|TRBV5-1|.
TGCGCCAGCCAGCTGCGACAGCGAACAGATACGCAGTATTTT
CASQLRQRTDTQYF
>TRBJ2-3|.|TRBV6-5|few
TGTGCCAGTCAGTGGAAAGCGTCTAGCACAGATACGCAGTATTTT
CASQWKASSTDTQYF
>TRBJ2-5|.|TRBV4-2|.
TGTGCCAGCAGCCAAGATGGAACGGTCACAGGGGAGACCCAGTACTTC
CASSQDGTVTGETQYF
>TRBJ1-5|.|TRBV28|once
TGTGCCAGTCTTACGGGCCGTACAGGTTACAATCAGCCCCAGCATTTT
CASLTGRTGYNQPQHF
>TRBJ2-2|TRBD2|TRBV10-2|once
TGCGCCAGCAGTGATCGTAGCGGGAGGGCCTCGGGGACCGGGGAGCTGTTTTTT
CASSDRSGRASGTGELFF
>TRBJ1-2|.|TRBV18|once
TGTGCCAGCTCAACAAGAACAGGGAACTATGGCTACACCTTC
CASSTRTGNYGYTF
>TRBJ2-7|.|TRBV27|few
TGTGCCAGCAGTTACTCCCAGCGGAGCTCCTACGAGCAGTACTTC
CASSYSQRSSYEQYF
>TRBJ2-3|TRBD2|TRBV4-1|.
TGCGCCAGCAGCCAAGTTCAGCGGGGGGGGACAGATACGCAGTATTTT
CASSQVQRGGTDTQYF
>TRBJ2-1|.|TRBV10-2|.
TGCGCCAGCAGTGAGGCTAGCTCCTACAATGAGCAGTTCTTC
CASSEASSYNEQFF
>TRBJ1-1|TRBD1|TRBV3-1/TRBV3-2|once
TGTGCCAGCAGCCAAGTATGGGGACAGGGGTTTAATACTGAAGCTTTCTTT
CASSQVWGQGFNTEAFF
>TRBJ2-5|TRBD2|TRBV9|.
TGTGCCAGCAGCGTCGGACTAGCGGGGGGGCAGGAGACCCAGTACTTC
CASSVGLAGGQETQYF
>TRBJ1-1|.|TRBV5-8|.
TGTGCCAGCAGCTTATCGGGTTGGACTGAAGCTTTCTTT
CASSLSGWTEAFF
>TRBJ2-7|.|TRBV11-3|once
TGTGCCAGCAGCCAACAGGGGGGGAACGAGCAGTACTTC
CASSQQGGNEQYF
>TRBJ2-7|TRBD1|TRBV9|.
TGTGCCAGCACCGGAGGACAGGGGGGCGAGCAGTACTTC
CASTGGQGGEQYF
>TRBJ1-5|.|TRBV19|.
TGTGCCAGCGCCGGGGTCACGGGGCAGCCCCAGCATTTT
CASAGVTGQPQHF
>TRBJ2-1|TRBD2|TRBV10-3|.
TGTGCCATCAGCGCGGGGACTAGCGGGAGATATGAGCAGTTCTTC
CAISAGTSGRYEQFF
>TRBJ1-2|.|TRBV29-1|.
TGCAGCGTCATCGGGGCTAACTATGGCTACACCTTC
CSVIGANYGYTF
>TRBJ2-3|.|TRBV5-6|once
TGTGCCAGCAGTTATTACGGACTCCCCCGGCAGTATTTT
CASSYYGLPRQYF
>TRBJ2-7|TRBD2|TRBV10-3|.
TGTGCCATCAGGACCGGGGGGAATTTCAACGAGCAGTACTTC
CAIRTGGNFNEQYF
>TRBJ1-4|TRBD1|TRBV28|.
TGTGCCAGCAGTTTATCAGGGACAGGGGGTGAAAAACTGTTTTTT
CASSLSGTGGEKLFF
>TRBJ2-7|TRBD2|TRBV6-5|.
TGTGCCAGCACACCAGCGGGGTCCTACGAGCAGTACTTC
CASTPAGSYEQYF
>TRBJ2-6|.|TRBV19|.
TGTGCCAGTAGTACTACAGGGTCTGGGGCCAACGTCCTGACTTTC
CASSTTGSGANVLTF
>TRBJ2-5|TRBD2|TRBV5-1|.
TGCGCCAGCAGCTTACGACTAGCTAACCAAGAGACCCAGTACTTC
CASSLRLANQETQYF
>TRBJ2-1|TRBD1|TRBV4-3|.
TGCGCCAGCAGCCGGAGGACAGGGGATGAGCAGTTCTTC
CASSRRTGDEQFF
>TRBJ1-6|.|TRBV4-3|.
TGCGCCAGCAGCCAAGGCGGGAGTTATAATTCACCCCTCCACTTT
CASSQGGSYNSPLHF
>TRBJ2-5|TRBD2|TRBV7-9|.
TGTGCCAGCAGCCACACACGGACTAGCGGCCAAGAGGCCCAGTACTTC
CASSHTRTSGQEAQYF
>TRBJ2-7|.|TRBV28|once
TGTGCCAGCAGTTTAACCGGGAGTAGCTACGAGCAGTACTTC
CASSLTGSSYEQYF
>TRBJ2-5|TRBD2|TRBV27|.
TGTGCCAGCTGCCTTACGGGGGGGCAGGGAAGGACCCAGTACTTC
CASCLTGGQGRTQYF
>TRBJ1-1|.|TRBV9|.
TGTGCCAGCAGCGTAGGGGTGACGACAAAGAACACTGAAGCTTTCTTT
CASSVGVTTKNTEAFF
>TRBJ2-1|.|TRBV9|.
TGTGCCAGCAGCGTAGTAGGGGGGGCCTACAATGAGCAGTTCTTC
CASSVVGGAYNEQFF
>TRBJ2-3|.|TRBV29-1|.
TGCAGCGTTGACAACTTTTACACAGATACGCAGTATTTT
CSVDNFYTDTQYF
>TRBJ2-5|TRBD2|TRBV3-1/TRBV3-2|.
TGTGCCTGCCAAGGACTAGCGGGGACCCAAGAGACCCAGTACTTC
CACQGLAGTQETQYF
>TRBJ1-2|TRBD1|TRBV6-5|once
TGTGCCAGTGGACAGGGAGGCGGCTACACCTTC
CASGQGGGYTF
>TRBJ1-3|TRBD1|TRBV3-1/TRBV3-2|.
TGTGCCAGCAGCCCCCGGGACAGAGGAAACACCATATATTTT
CASSPRDRGNTIYF
>TRBJ1-5|TRBD1|TRBV28|.
TGTGCCAGCAGTCCGACAGGGGGCAAGAATCAGCCCCAGCATTTT
CASSPTGGKNQPQHF
>TRBJ1-3|.|TRBV5-1|.
TGCGCCAGCAGCTCGGACCCTCAGGGATCTGGAAACACCATATATTTT
CASSSDPQGSGNTIYF
>TRBJ2-1|TRBD2|TRBV7-2|.
TGTGCCAGCAGCAGGGGGGGACTAGCCTCCTACAATGAGCAGTTCTTC
CASSRGGLASYNEQFF
>TRBJ2-5|.|TRBV24-1|.
TGTGCCACCAGTGATTTGCAAAAGAGGATGAATCTCCAAGAGACCCAGTACTTC
CATSDLQKRMNLQETQYF
>TRBJ2-7|.|TRBV12-2|.
TGTGCAAGTCGTTTACTTGGGACACCGACCTACGAGCAGTACTTC
CASRLLGTPTYEQYF
>TRBJ1-3|.|TRBV7-2|once
TGTGCCACCCACCAGACAGGAACAAATGACTCTGGAAACACCATATATTTT
CATHQTGTNDSGNTIYF